Reported below is one TCR beta chain. The germline V gene has CDR1 WNHNN and CDR2 SYGVQD (reference sequence). The V and J ends lost 0 bases and 3 bases respectively, with 8 bases between them. The CDR3 runs 14 residues. The data are from a study of blood T cell repertoires in COVID-19. Whole-study context: The study drew acute and convalescent COVID-19 samples from the United States, Italy and Spain.

The assay was immunoSEQ multiplex PCR, and TCRdb's table has in-frame clones only and misses some. The sample has about 240,000 clones; 75% to 90% are singletons. This sequence joins TRBV10-1 and TRBJ1-1; D remains unclear. The source of this sequence is a woman in her fifties or sixties with active or convalescent COVID-19. Sequenced input: peripheral blood. The CDR3 coding sequence is TGCGCCAGCAGTGAGTCGACGGAGGACACTGAAGCTTTCTTT. Its translation is CASSESTEDTEAFF.